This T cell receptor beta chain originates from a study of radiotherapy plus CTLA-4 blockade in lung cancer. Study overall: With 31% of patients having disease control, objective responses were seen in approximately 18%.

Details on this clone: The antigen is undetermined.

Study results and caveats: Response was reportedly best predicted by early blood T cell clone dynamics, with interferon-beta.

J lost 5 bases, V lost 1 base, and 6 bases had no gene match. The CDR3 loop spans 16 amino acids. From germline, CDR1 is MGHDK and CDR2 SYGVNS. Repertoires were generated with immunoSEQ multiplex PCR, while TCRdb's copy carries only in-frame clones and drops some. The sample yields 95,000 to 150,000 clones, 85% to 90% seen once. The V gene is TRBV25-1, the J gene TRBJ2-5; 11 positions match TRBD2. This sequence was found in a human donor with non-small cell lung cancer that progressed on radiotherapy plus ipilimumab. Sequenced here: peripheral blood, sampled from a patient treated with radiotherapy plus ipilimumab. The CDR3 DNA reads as TGTGCCAGCAGTGAATGGGAGACTAGCGGGAAGGAGACCCAGTACTTC. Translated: CASSEWETSGKETQYF.